These 25 T cell receptor beta chains share one sample of origin, sequenced in a study of vaccination effects on CD4 cells after COVID-19. Some clones are missing from TCRdb's copy, which holds only in-frame ones; the method was immunoSEQ multiplex PCR. Of more than 40,000 clones in the sample, around 77% were seen once. These receptors' antigens are unknown. Antigen-specific CD4+ T cells expanded by the ViraFEST assay with viral peptide pools were then sequenced. Following culture for more than 9 days, CD4+ T cells were isolated. Having tested negative for nucleocapsid antibodies, the vaccine recipients showed no prior SARS-CoV-2 infection. Sequences were derived from CD4+ T cells from PBMCs cultured with SARS-CoV-2 spike peptides, sampled before COVID-19 vaccination. These receptors were collected from a human donor who received a COVID-19 vaccine.

The chain carries TRBV30 and TRBJ2-7, with D possibly TRBD2 on 5 matching bases. V lost 4 bases, J lost 1 base, and 14 bases lay in between. Germline loops: CDR1 GTSNPN, CDR2 SVGIG (reference sequence). This CDR3 comprises 14 residues. Here the CDR3 reads CAWIGVRGSYEQYV. Here the CDR3 DNA reads TGTGCCTGGATCGGGGTTAGAGGGTCCTACGAGCAGTACGTC.

The rearrangement uses TRBV7-9 and TRBJ1-5; 7 positions match TRBD1. V gave up 5 bases and J gave up 6 bases; unmatched junction bases: 7. The CDR3 sequence is 14 residues long. Germline CDR1 is SEHNR and CDR2 is FQNEAQ (reference sequence). CDR3 sequence (DNA): TGTGCCAGCAGCGTGACAGGGAGGGGTCAGCCCCAGCATTTT. Protein sequence: CASSVTGRGQPQHF.

The V call is TRBV18, the J call TRBJ2-2, with D perhaps TRBD2 (5 bases). This CDR3 has 16 amino acids. Between the trimmed V and J ends, which lost 1 base and 1 base, there was a span of 10 bases. Germline CDR1 and CDR2: KGHSH and LQKENI. The DNA of the CDR3 is TGTGCCAGCTCACCACAAGGAGGCGGGAACACCGGGGAGCTGTTTTTT. This sequence encodes CASSPQGGGNTGELFF. Drawing the rest from reference TRBV18 and TRBJ2-2, the complete variable domain is NAGVMQNPRHLVRRRGQEARLRCSPMKGHSHVYWYRQLPEEGLKFMVYLQKENIIDESGMPKERFSAEFPKEGPSILRIQQVVRGDSAAYFCASSPQGGGNTGELFFGEGSRLTVL.

The rearrangement joins TRBV24-1 to TRBJ2-1; 8 bases align to TRBD2. The V gene end was trimmed by 2 bases and the J gene end by 1 base; junction bases not matched to a gene: 6. The CDR3 spans 17 residues. Per germline, CDR1 KGHDR and CDR2 SFDVKD. DNA of the CDR3: TGTGCCACCAGTGATTCACACTCGGGGGGGTCCTACAATGAGCAGTTCTTC. It yields the protein CATSDSHSGGSYNEQFF.

The chain employs TRBV7-9 and TRBJ1-6; D may be TRBD1 (6 bases). The CDR3 totals 13 residues. Germline V gives CDR1 SEHNR, CDR2 FQNEAQ (reference sequence). Trimming took 4 bases from V and 8 from J, leaving 9 bases between them. CDR3 DNA: TGTGCCAGCAGCTCGGACAGTTATTCACCCCTCCACTTT. Protein: CASSSDSYSPLHF.

J is TRBJ2-5 and V is TRBV29-1, with TRBD1 as a possible D gene (6 bases). Germline CDR1 SQVTM, CDR2 ANQGSEA. The CDR3 is 14 residues long. V dropped 1 base and J dropped 5 bases, with 14 bases sitting between them. CDR3 protein: CSVEAPQGSETQYF. CDR3 nucleotides: TGCAGCGTTGAAGCCCCACAGGGTTCGGAGACCCAGTACTTC.

V usage is TRBV7-2 and J usage is TRBJ1-1, with D perhaps TRBD1 (5 bases). Per the germline V gene, CDR1 is SGHTA and CDR2 is FQGNSA. With 5 bases removed from V and 2 bases from J, the gap between germline ends came to 9 bases. The CDR3 covers 13 residues. CDR3 in amino acids: CASSITGNTEAFF. CDR3 bases: TGTGCCAGCAGCATCACAGGAAACACTGAAGCTTTCTTT.

The V gene is TRBV7-2, the J gene TRBJ2-3, with unresolved D. V dropped 2 bases and J dropped 4 bases, with 16 bases sitting between them. Germline assignment: CDR1 SGHTA and CDR2 FQGNSA. The CDR3 extends over 16 amino acids. CDR3 nucleotide sequence: TGTGCCAGCAGCTTATTCCCAGGAGTTGGCGCAGATACGCAGTATTTT. Amino acids: CASSLFPGVGADTQYF.

This chain links TRBV5-8 with TRBJ2-7, with D hard to call. The V end lost 0 bases, the J end lost 0 bases, and 10 bases lay between the germline ends. CDR3 size: 15 residues. Germline lookup yields CDR1 SGHTS and CDR2 YDEGEE. The CDR3 reads CASSLGRQSSYEQYV. The CDR3 nucleotides read TGTGCCAGCAGCTTGGGAAGGCAGAGCTCCTACGAGCAGTACGTC.

The chain links TRBV28 to TRBJ1-2; 8 bases map to TRBD1. The CDR3 covers 17 residues. Germline V gene data show CDR1 as MDHEN and CDR2 as SYDVKM. V shed 9 bases, J shed 5 bases, and the junction held 20 bases outside the gene matches. The CDR3 sequence is CASLTPEGQGARYGYTF. The CDR3 coding sequence is TGTGCCAGTTTAACCCCCGAGGGGCAGGGGGCGCGATATGGCTACACCTTC.

The chain joins TRBV19 to TRBJ2-2, with unresolved D. CDR1 is LNHDA, CDR2 SQIVND, per germline (reference sequence). This CDR3 contains 14 residues. The V gene lost 3 bases and the J gene lost 0 bases, with 5 bases spanning the gap. Here the CDR3 DNA reads TGTGCCAGTAGTATTAGACCGAACACCGGGGAGCTGTTTTTT. Encoded protein: CASSIRPNTGELFF.

The chain carries TRBV4-1 and TRBJ2-5; TRBD2 is a possible D gene (5 bases). The germline gives CDR1 MGHRA, CDR2 YSYEKL. V was trimmed by 4 bases and J by 5 bases, leaving 11 bases between them. The CDR3 is made up of 13 amino acids. CDR3 nucleotide sequence: TGCGCCAGCAGCCTAGCGATAGGGGAGACCCAGTACTTC. Amino acids: CASSLAIGETQYF.

V gene TRBV6-5 combines with J gene TRBJ2-7; a weak D match, TRBD1 (5 bases). The CDR3 spans 13 residues. Germline CDR1 is MNHEY and CDR2 is SVGAGI. The CDR3 protein is CASKGQGSSEQYV. CDR3 bases: TGTGCCAGCAAGGGGCAGGGATCCTCCGAGCAGTACGTC.

The rearrangement links TRBV5-5 to TRBJ2-3; TRBD2 matches at 11 bases. The CDR3 spans 17 residues. The V gene end was trimmed by 4 bases and the J gene end by 5 bases; junction bases not matched to a gene: 12. Germline CDR1 and CDR2: SGHKS and YYEKEE (reference sequence). The CDR3 DNA reads as TGTGCCAGCAGCCCAATATTGACTAGCGGGGCCCAAGATACGCAGTATTTT. It specifies CASSPILTSGAQDTQYF.

The chain is built from TRBV19 and TRBJ1-2; D ambiguous. Germline V gene sequence: CDR1 LNHDA, CDR2 SQIVND (reference sequence). V lost 3 bases and J lost 4, with 15 bases in between. This CDR3 is built from 15 residues. CDR3 loop: CASSIGVDLSYGYTF. CDR3 sequence (DNA): TGTGCCAGTAGTATTGGAGTAGACTTGTCCTATGGCTACACCTTC.

The chain combines TRBV6-5 with TRBJ2-1; D perhaps matches TRBD1 (5 bases). Trimming removed 2 bases at V and 4 bases at J, with 9 bases between. CDR1 MNHEY and CDR2 SVGAGI come from the germline V gene. The CDR3 runs to 14 residues. The CDR3 DNA follows: TGTGCCAGCAGTTACGGCAGGGCATACAATGAGCAGTTCTTC. The encoded protein is CASSYGRAYNEQFF.

The rearrangement joins TRBV5-4 to TRBJ2-1; 9 positions agree with TRBD2. This CDR3 spans 16 amino acids. Germline CDR1 SGHNT, CDR2 YYREEE (reference sequence). V lost 5 bases and J lost 5; bases outside the gene matches: 11. The CDR3: CASRRGGWGSNNEQFF. The CDR3 DNA is TGTGCCAGCAGGCGGGGGGGCTGGGGATCTAACAATGAGCAGTTCTTC.

The rearrangement links TRBV5-1 to TRBJ2-5; tentatively, D is TRBD1 or TRBD2 (5 bases each). The germline V and J ends were trimmed by 4 bases and 3 bases, with 16 bases remaining between them. The length of the CDR3 is 15 residues. The germline gives CDR1 SGHRS, CDR2 YFSETQ. The CDR3 DNA is TGCGCCAGCAGCCCCGTTCCGGGGCCCGAAGAGACCCAGTACTTC. It specifies CASSPVPGPEETQYF.

This chain uses TRBV2 with TRBJ2-1; the D gene is possibly TRBD1 (6 bases). The CDR3 runs 11 residues. CDR1 and CDR2 from the germline V gene are SNHLY and FYNNEI. V lost 6 bases, J lost 9 bases, and 9 bases lay in between. The CDR3 coding sequence is TGTGCCAGCAGCTACAGGGTTGAGCAGTTCTTC. Amino acid sequence: CASSYRVEQFF.

This chain joins TRBV6-2 or TRBV6-3 and TRBJ2-2; D not certain. Germline V CDR1 and CDR2: MNHEY, SVGEGT. With 1 base removed from V and 4 bases from J, the gap between germline ends came to 7 bases. The CDR3 has 14 amino acids. The CDR3 here is CASSYLDATGELFF. Here the CDR3 DNA reads TGTGCCAGCAGTTACTTGGACGCCACCGGGGAGCTGTTTTTT.

The gene calls are TRBV18 and TRBJ2-5; tentative D call: TRBD1 (5 bases). In germline, CDR1 is KGHSH, CDR2 LQKENI. Trimming stripped 4 bases from V and 5 bases from J, with 8 bases between. The CDR3 sequence is 12 residues long. The DNA of the CDR3 is TGTGCCAGCTCACAGGGGCGGGAGACCCAGTACTTC. It codes for CASSQGRETQYF.

In the case of this clone: The same CDR3 is also encoded by other DNA sequences in this sample. V usage is TRBV19 and J usage is TRBJ2-5; 7 nucleotides line up with TRBD1. J gave up 5 bases and V 6 bases, and 6 bases lay outside the gene matches. The CDR3 has 13 residues. CDR1 LNHDA and CDR2 SQIVND come from the germline V gene (reference sequence). CDR3 sequence reads: CASSDRARETQYF. The CDR3 nucleotides read TGTGCCAGTAGCGACAGGGCGAGGGAGACCCAGTACTTC.

This rearrangement joins TRBV7-2 to TRBJ1-1; unclear D gene. In germline, CDR1 is SGHTA, CDR2 FQGNSA. The CDR3 is 15 amino acids. Trimming stripped 1 base from V and 1 base from J, with 10 bases between. The CDR3: CASSLGWSGNTEAFF. DNA for the CDR3: TGTGCCAGCAGCTTAGGTTGGAGCGGGAACACTGAAGCTTTCTTT.

V usage is TRBV2 and J usage is TRBJ2-1; no definite D call. Deletions cut 2 bases from V and 10 bases from J, with 21 bases between. From germline, CDR1 is SNHLY and CDR2 FYNNEI. The CDR3 loop spans 16 amino acids. CDR3 protein: CASSELTLAREWEQFF. In DNA, the CDR3 is TGTGCCAGCAGTGAATTGACCCTGGCTAGGGAATGGGAGCAGTTCTTC.

This rearrangement joins TRBV6-5 to TRBJ2-7; 8 positions match TRBD2. CDR3 length equals 16 residues. Germline trimming cut 4 bases from V and 0 bases from J; bases unmatched to any gene: 8. Per the germline V gene, CDR1 is MNHEY and CDR2 is SVGAGI. Here the CDR3 reads CASSSSSGPSSYEQYV. The DNA of the CDR3 is TGTGCCAGCAGTTCCTCTAGCGGGCCCAGCTCCTACGAGCAGTACGTC.